This TCR beta chain was documented in a study of blood T cell repertoires in COVID-19. Study-wide context: Sites in the United States, Italy and Spain provided acute and convalescent COVID-19 samples. From T cells, B-cell-depleted T cells, or PBMCs came the material, which was cDNA or gDNA.

The CDR3 has 14 residues. CDR1 is LNHDA, CDR2 SQIVND, per germline (reference sequence). Trimming shortened V by 6 bases and J by 2 bases, and 11 bases separated the two germline ends. Source study methods: From reference gene primer amplification, estimates of nucleated cell counts were derived. The method was immunoSEQ multiplex PCR; TCRdb's version includes in-frame clones alone and lacks a portion of them. V, J and clone size are taken as reported in that table, and D and trimming were inferred from the DNA itself. This table holds nearly 30,000 clones, 80% found once. Sequencing was performed on peripheral blood. This sequence joins TRBV19 and TRBJ2-1, with a tentative D call TRBD2 (6 bases). The clonotype originates from a woman in her 70s with acute or convalescent COVID-19. This CDR3 is CASRVRGTYNEQFF. CDR3 coding DNA: TGTGCCAGTAGGGTGCGGGGCACCTACAATGAGCAGTTCTTC.